One and the same sample provided the 5 T cell receptor beta chains below, sequenced in a study of T cell clonality in common variable immunodeficiency. The table came from immunoSEQ multiplex PCR; TCRdb's copy has only in-frame clones and leaves some out. The repertoire consists of 55,000 or so clones, none detected only once. Sequencing was performed on peripheral blood mononuclear cells. These receptors were collected from a person between 18 and 75 years old in good health.

The sample holds many counts of this clone. The read finishes 3 residues shy of the CDR3 end, and the germline J gene is used to complete it. The V and J genes are TRBV2 and TRBJ2-7; D may be TRBD2 (5 bases). The V gene's germline CDR1 is SNHLY and CDR2 FYNNEI. This CDR3 has 11 amino acids. Trimming stripped 3 bases from V and 6 bases from J, with 6 bases between. The CDR3 reads CASSEAGEQYF. CDR3 DNA (partial): TGTGCCAGCAGTGAGGCGGGCGAG.

Only a few counts were recorded for this clone. Read data end 3 residues before the CDR3 end; the end is taken from the germline J gene. The V call is TRBV7-9, the J call TRBJ2-4; TRBD1 agrees at 7 bases. This CDR3 region has 14 residues. The germline CDR1 and CDR2 sequences are SEHNR and FQNEAQ (reference sequence). The CDR3 sequence: CASSRQGGFYGQYF. The CDR3 DNA, read in part, is TGTGCCAGCAGCCGACAGGGTGGTTTCTATGGT.

This clone has at least ten counts. Read data end 3 residues before the CDR3 end; the end is taken from the germline J gene. The rearrangement uses TRBV18 and TRBJ1-4; D is unresolved. Germline CDR1 KGHSH, CDR2 LQKENI. The V and J ends lost 0 bases and 2 bases respectively, with 13 bases between them. This CDR3 is 17 amino acids long. The CDR3 reads CASSPPDSSETNEKLFF. The part of the CDR3 DNA that was read is TGTGCCAGCTCACCACCCGACTCGTCAGAGACTAATGAAAAA. Based on the CDR3 plus reference TRBV18 and TRBJ1-4, the full variable domain is NAGVMQNPRHLVRRRGQEARLRCSPMKGHSHVYWYRQLPEEGLKFMVYLQKENIIDESGMPKERFSAEFPKEGPSILRIQQVVRGDSAAYFCASSPPDSSETNEKLFFGSGTQLSVL.

This clone was counted at least ten times. From the germline J gene comes the end of the CDR3, since the read stops 3 residues before it. This rearrangement joins TRBV20-1 to TRBJ1-5; TRBD1 agrees at 10 bases. Germline V gene lookup returns CDR1 DFQATT and CDR2 SNEGSKA (reference sequence). V was clipped by 3 bases and J by 2 bases; unmatched bases: 7. This CDR3 comprises 16 residues. CDR3 in amino acids: CSASQPGTGGNQPQHF. The sequenced part of the CDR3 DNA is TGCAGTGCTAGCCAACCGGGGACAGGGGGCAATCAGCCC.

With respect to this clone: The read stops 3 residues short of the end of the CDR3; the missing end is completed from the germline J gene. The chain carries TRBV20-1 and TRBJ1-5, with D possibly being TRBD1 (6 bases). The CDR3 runs 15 residues. V dropped 1 base and J dropped 2 bases, with 12 bases sitting between them. CDR1 and CDR2 from the germline V gene are DFQATT and SNEGSKA (reference sequence). The CDR3 sequence: CSARVGGQGNQPQHF. The sequenced part of the CDR3 DNA is TGCAGTGCTAGAGTCGGGGGGCAGGGCAATCAGCCC.